The present T cell receptor beta chain was sequenced within a study of cytomegalovirus exposure and HLA in healthy donors. Study outcomes and limitations: Later, TCR association rates were found to vary by HLA locus, highest for DRB1 and lowest for HLA-C. Trimming of TCR beta V- and J-genes showed a link, identified in a later analysis, to a missense DCLRE1C variant. Generally TCR sequences proved uncommon, though certain public TCRs appeared in numerous donors. The authors reported that TCR beta sequences could predict HLA-A and HLA-B alleles. These predictions were accurate for most subjects in the first cohort.

With regard to this clone: Its target is unknown.

The V gene end was trimmed by 2 bases and the J gene end by 4 bases; junction bases not matched to a gene: 6. The V gene's germline CDR1 is MNHEY and CDR2 SVGAGI. The CDR3 consists of 15 residues. A multiplex PCR was run with 60 Vbeta primers and 13 Jbeta primers. Using immunoSEQ multiplex PCR, the repertoire was profiled, and TCRdb retains in-frame clones only, with some absent. This table holds roughly 90,000 clones, roughly 84% found once. The origin of this receptor is a man younger than 35 in good health and CMV-seronegative. The genes are TRBV6-5 and TRBJ1-2; 8 bases line up with TRBD1. The sequencing sample was made of PBMCs. The CDR3 nucleotides read TGTGCCAGCAGTTACGTCCGGACAGGGATCTATGGCTACACCTTC. This translates into CASSYVRTGIYGYTF.